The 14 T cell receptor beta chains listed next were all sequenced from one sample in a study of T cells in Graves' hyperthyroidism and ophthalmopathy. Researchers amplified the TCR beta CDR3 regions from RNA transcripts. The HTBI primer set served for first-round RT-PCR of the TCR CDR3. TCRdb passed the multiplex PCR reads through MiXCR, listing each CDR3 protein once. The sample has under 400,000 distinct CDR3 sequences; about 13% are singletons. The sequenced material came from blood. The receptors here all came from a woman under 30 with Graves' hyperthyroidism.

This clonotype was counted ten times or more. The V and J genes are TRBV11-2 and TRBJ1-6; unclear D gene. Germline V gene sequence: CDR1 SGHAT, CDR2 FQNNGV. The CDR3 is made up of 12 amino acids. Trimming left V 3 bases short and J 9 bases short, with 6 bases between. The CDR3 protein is CASSLSGSPLHF. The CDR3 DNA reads TGTGCCAGCAGCTTGAGTGGTTCACCCCTCCACTTT.

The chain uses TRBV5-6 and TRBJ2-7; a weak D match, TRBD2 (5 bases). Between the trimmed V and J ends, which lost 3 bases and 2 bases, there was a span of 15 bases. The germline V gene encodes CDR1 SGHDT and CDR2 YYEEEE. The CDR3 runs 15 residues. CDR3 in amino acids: CASSSRVADPYEQYF. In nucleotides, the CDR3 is TGTGCCAGCAGCTCGAGGGTGGCGGACCCCTACGAGCAGTACTTC. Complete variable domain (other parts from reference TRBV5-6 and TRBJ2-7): DAGVTQSPTHLIKTRGQQVTLRCSPKSGHDTVSWYQQALGQGPQFIFQYYEEEERQRGNFPDRFSGHQFPNYSSELNVNALLLGDSALYLCASSSRVADPYEQYFGPGTRLTVT.

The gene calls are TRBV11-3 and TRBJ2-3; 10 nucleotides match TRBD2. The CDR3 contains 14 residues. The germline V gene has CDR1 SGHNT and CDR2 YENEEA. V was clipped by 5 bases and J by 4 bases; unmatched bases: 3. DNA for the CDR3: TGTGCCAGCAGCCAAGCGGGGGGGCCAGATACGCAGTATTTT. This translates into CASSQAGGPDTQYF.

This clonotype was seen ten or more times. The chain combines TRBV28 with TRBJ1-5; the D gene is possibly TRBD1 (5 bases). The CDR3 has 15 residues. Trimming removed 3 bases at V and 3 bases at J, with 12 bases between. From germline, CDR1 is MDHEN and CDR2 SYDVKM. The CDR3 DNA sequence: TGTGCCAGCAGTTTCAGTTCAGGGTACAATCAGCCCCAGCATTTT. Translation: CASSFSSGYNQPQHF.

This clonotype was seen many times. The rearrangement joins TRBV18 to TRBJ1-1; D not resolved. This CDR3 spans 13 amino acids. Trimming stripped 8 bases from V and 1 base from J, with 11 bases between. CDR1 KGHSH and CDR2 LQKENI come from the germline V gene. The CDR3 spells CASSPRENTEAFF. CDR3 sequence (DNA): TGTGCCAGCAGTCCCCGGGAGAACACTGAAGCTTTCTTT.

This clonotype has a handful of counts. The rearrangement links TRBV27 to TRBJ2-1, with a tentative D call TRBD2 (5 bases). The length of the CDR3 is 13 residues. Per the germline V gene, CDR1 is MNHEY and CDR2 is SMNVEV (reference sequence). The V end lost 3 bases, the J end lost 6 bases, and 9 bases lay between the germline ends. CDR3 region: CASSFLARNEQFF. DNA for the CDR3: TGTGCCAGCAGTTTCTTAGCGCGCAATGAGCAGTTCTTC.

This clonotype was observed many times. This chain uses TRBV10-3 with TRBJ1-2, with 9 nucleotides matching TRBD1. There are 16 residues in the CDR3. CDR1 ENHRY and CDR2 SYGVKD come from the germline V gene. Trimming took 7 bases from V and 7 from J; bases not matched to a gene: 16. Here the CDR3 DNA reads TGTGCCATCAAAGGGACGGGACAGGGCGAGTCTCGTGGCTACACCTTC. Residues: CAIKGTGQGESRGYTF.

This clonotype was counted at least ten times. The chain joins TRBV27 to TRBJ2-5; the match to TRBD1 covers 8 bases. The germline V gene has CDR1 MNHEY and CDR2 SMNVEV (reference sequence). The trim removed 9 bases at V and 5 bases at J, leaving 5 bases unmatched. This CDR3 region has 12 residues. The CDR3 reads CASQGASETQYF. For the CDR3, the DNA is TGTGCCAGTCAGGGGGCAAGCGAGACCCAGTACTTC.

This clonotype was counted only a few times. The DNA of the CDR3 is TGTGCCAGCAGCCGATTGTCCACGATCTCCTACGAGCAGTACTTC. It translates to CASSRLSTISYEQYF. The chain links TRBV28 to TRBJ2-7; unclear D gene. The CDR3 covers 15 residues. The germline V and J ends were trimmed by 6 bases and 0 bases, with 15 bases remaining between them. Per germline, CDR1 MDHEN and CDR2 SYDVKM.

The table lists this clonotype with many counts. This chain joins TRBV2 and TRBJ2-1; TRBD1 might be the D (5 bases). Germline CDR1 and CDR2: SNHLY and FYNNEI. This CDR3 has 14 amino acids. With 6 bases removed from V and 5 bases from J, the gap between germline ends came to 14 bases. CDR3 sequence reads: CASRDRQRNNEQFF. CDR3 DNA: TGTGCCAGCAGGGATCGACAGCGAAACAATGAGCAGTTCTTC.

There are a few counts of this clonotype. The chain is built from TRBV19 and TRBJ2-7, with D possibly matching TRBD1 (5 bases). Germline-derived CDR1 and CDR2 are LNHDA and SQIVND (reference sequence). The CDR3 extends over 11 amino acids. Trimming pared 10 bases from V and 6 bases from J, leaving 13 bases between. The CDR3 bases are TGTGCCACCAGGGCCCCCGGCGAGCAGTACTTC. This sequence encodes CATRAPGEQYF.

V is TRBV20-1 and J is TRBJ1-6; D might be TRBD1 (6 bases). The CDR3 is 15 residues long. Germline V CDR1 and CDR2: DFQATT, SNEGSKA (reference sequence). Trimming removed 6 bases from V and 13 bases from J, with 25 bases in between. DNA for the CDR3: TGCAGTGCCCCCCGTCCCGGGACACCCAGGACGCCCCTCCACTTT. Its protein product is CSAPRPGTPRTPLHF.

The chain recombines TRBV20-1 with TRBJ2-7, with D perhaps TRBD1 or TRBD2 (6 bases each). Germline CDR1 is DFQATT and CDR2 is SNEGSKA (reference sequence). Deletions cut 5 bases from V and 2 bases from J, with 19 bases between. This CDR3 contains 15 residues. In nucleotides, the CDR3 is TGCAGTGCTCGTCTTGGGGGGACACTGACCTACGAGCAGTACTTC. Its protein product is CSARLGGTLTYEQYF.

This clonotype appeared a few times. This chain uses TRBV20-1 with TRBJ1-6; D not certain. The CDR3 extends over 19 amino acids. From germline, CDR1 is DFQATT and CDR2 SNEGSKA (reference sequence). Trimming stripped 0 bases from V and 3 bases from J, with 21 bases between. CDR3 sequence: CSARERESTQNHYNSPLHF. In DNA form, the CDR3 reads TGCAGTGCTAGAGAACGGGAGTCCACCCAAAATCACTATAATTCACCCCTCCACTTT.